A selection of T cell receptor beta chains follows, all from one sample in a study of cytomegalovirus exposure and HLA in healthy donors. Clones were sequenced by immunoSEQ multiplex PCR, and TCRdb holds only the in-frame ones, with some missing. The data hold around 250,000 clones, with 80% to 85% observed a single time. What was sequenced was PBMCs. These receptors came from a woman in her fifties or sixties in good health and CMV-seropositive. Each CDR3 is given with its conserved first and last residue. The D gene is left open where the match is weak. Clone size is not always given. Where it is, it says once, few, many or a class for expanded clones.

clone_size	d_call	v_call	j_call	cdr3_nt	cdr3_aa
few	.	TRBV7-9	TRBJ2-1	TGTGCCAGCAGCTTAGGTCAGAATGAGCAGTTCTTC	CASSLGQNEQFF
.	TRBD1	TRBV6-6	TRBJ1-2	TGTGCCAGCAGTCCGACAGGGGATAATGGCTACACCTTC	CASSPTGDNGYTF
.	.	TRBV25-1	TRBJ1-2	TGTGCCAGCAGTCGGCAGGGGTCCCTTAGCCCCTATGGCTACACCTTC	CASSRQGSLSPYGYTF
.	.	TRBV18	TRBJ1-1	TGTGCCAGCTCACCAGCCGGGAATATGAACACTGAAGCTTTCTTT	CASSPAGNMNTEAFF
.	TRBD2	TRBV9	TRBJ2-2	TGTGCCAGCAGCGTAGGGACTAGCGACACCGGGGAGCTGTTTTTT	CASSVGTSDTGELFF
once	TRBD1	TRBV7-7	TRBJ2-5	TGTGCCAGCGGACCGACAGGGGGCCAAGAGACCCAGTACTTC	CASGPTGGQETQYF
.	.	TRBV21-1	TRBJ2-7	TGTGCCAGCAGCAAAAAAGATAGAGCGGAGAGCTCCTACGAGCAGTACTTC	CASSKKDRAESSYEQYF
.	.	TRBV20-1	TRBJ2-7	TGCAGTGCTAGAGTAGAAGAGCAGTACTTC	CSARVEEQYF
once	TRBD1	TRBV5-1	TRBJ2-7	TGCGCCAGCAGCTTGGGACAGGGTGTTGGCGAGCAGTACTTC	CASSLGQGVGEQYF
.	TRBD1	TRBV6-1	TRBJ2-7	TGTGCCAGCAGTAAAGGGACAGAGCGCAGGCTCTACGAGCAGTACTTC	CASSKGTERRLYEQYF
.	TRBD1	TRBV9	TRBJ1-3	TGTGCCAGCAGCGTAGACCCCCCGCGACAGGGATTTGCTGGAAACACCATATATTTT	CASSVDPPRQGFAGNTIYF
.	TRBD1	TRBV4-1	TRBJ2-3	TGCGCCAGCAGCCAAGATAGGGACAGACCAATTACAGATACGCAGTATTTT	CASSQDRDRPITDTQYF
once	.	TRBV7-2	TRBJ2-4	TGTGCCAGCAGCTTACGGGACAACACTTTTCAGTACTTC	CASSLRDNTFQYF
.	.	TRBV7-3	TRBJ1-1	TGTGCCAGCAGCTTAACCAGTCGTACTGAAGCTTTCTTT	CASSLTSRTEAFF
.	TRBD1	TRBV10-3	TRBJ1-5	TGTGCCATCAGTGATTCACAGGGGACTTTTCAGCCCCAGCATTTT	CAISDSQGTFQPQHF
.	TRBD2	TRBV11-2	TRBJ2-1	TGTGCCAGCAGCCCCAGACTAGCGGGAGGGTACAATGAGCAGTTCTTC	CASSPRLAGGYNEQFF
.	TRBD1	TRBV2	TRBJ2-1	TGTGCCAGCAAGGGGGACAGGAACAATGAGCAGTTCTTC	CASKGDRNNEQFF
.	.	TRBV5-4	TRBJ1-1	TGTGCCAGCAGCTTGCTGTCGCAGGCCACTGAAGCTTTCTTT	CASSLLSQATEAFF
.	TRBD2	TRBV6-6	TRBJ2-1	TGTGCCAGCAGCCTTACTAGCGGGAGATACAATGAGCAGTTCTTC	CASSLTSGRYNEQFF
.	TRBD2	TRBV27	TRBJ2-1	TGTGCCAGCAGTTTATGGACGGGAGGCTCCTACAATGAGCAGTTCTTC	CASSLWTGGSYNEQFF
.	.	TRBV7-9	TRBJ2-3	TGTGCCAGCAGCCGGGCAGGGGGCACAGATACGCAGTATTTT	CASSRAGGTDTQYF
.	TRBD1	TRBV7-3	TRBJ2-1	TGTGCCTCCCGGGACAGGGGGGATGAGCAGTTCTTC	CASRDRGDEQFF
.	.	TRBV12-5	TRBJ1-1	TGTGCTAGTGGTTTAGGGGAGGGGCGTCCGGGGAACACTGAAGCTTTCTTT	CASGLGEGRPGNTEAFF
few	TRBD1	TRBV2	TRBJ1-2	TGTGCCAGCAGTGACAGGGGGGACTATGGCTACACCTTC	CASSDRGDYGYTF
.	TRBD1	TRBV15	TRBJ2-6	TGTGCCACCAGCCCACGGACAGGGGGCTTCTCTGGGGCCAACGTCCTGACTTTC	CATSPRTGGFSGANVLTF
once	TRBD2	TRBV19	TRBJ2-7	TGTGCCAGTAGTATATATAGCGGGAGAAGAGACGAGCAGTACTTC	CASSIYSGRRDEQYF
.	TRBD2	TRBV15	TRBJ2-7	TGTGCCACCAGCAGAGGGGGAACTAGCGGAGTTTACGAGCAGTACTTC	CATSRGGTSGVYEQYF
few	.	TRBV28	TRBJ1-4	TGTGCCAGCAGTTTAAGCGGGACTAATGAAAAACTGTTTTTT	CASSLSGTNEKLFF
.	.	TRBV5-6	TRBJ1-2	TGTGCCAGCAGCTCGGTAACTAGTAGCTATGGCTACACCTTC	CASSSVTSSYGYTF
.	.	TRBV6-1	TRBJ2-5	TGTGCCAGCAGTGAAGGCCGGCTAGCGCAAGAGACCCAGTACTTC	CASSEGRLAQETQYF
.	.	TRBV14	TRBJ2-5	TGTGCCAGCAGCCAAGATCGGCGGGTCCGAGAGACCCAGTACTTC	CASSQDRRVRETQYF
.	TRBD2	TRBV7-2	TRBJ2-3	TGTGCCAGCAGCTTATCGGCTAGCGGGAGGGGTAGCACAGATACGCAGTATTTT	CASSLSASGRGSTDTQYF
.	TRBD1	TRBV28	TRBJ2-5	TGTGCCAGCTCTAGAGCGGGACAGGGGGAGCAGTACTTC	CASSRAGQGEQYF
.	TRBD1	TRBV10-2	TRBJ2-5	TGCGCCAGCCAGCGGCCGGGACAGAAAGAGACCCAGTACTTC	CASQRPGQKETQYF
.	TRBD1	TRBV20-1	TRBJ1-2	TGCAGCGCAGACAGGGCCTATGGCTACACCTTC	CSADRAYGYTF
.	.	TRBV30	TRBJ1-1	TGTGCCTGGAGTGTAAAAGGTGGGGAGTCACAGAACACTGAAGCTTTCTTT	CAWSVKGGESQNTEAFF
.	TRBD2	TRBV7-2	TRBJ2-7	TGTGCCAGCAGCGAGGCGGGACTAGCCCACGAGCAGTACTTC	CASSEAGLAHEQYF
.	TRBD1	TRBV19	TRBJ1-2	TGTGCCAGTACGGACAGGGAAAATGGCTACACCTTC	CASTDRENGYTF
once	TRBD1	TRBV7-9	TRBJ2-7	TGTGCCAGCAGCCAGAGGACAGGACTCTACGAGCAGTACTTC	CASSQRTGLYEQYF
.	TRBD1	TRBV4-1	TRBJ1-1	TGCGCCAGCAGCCAAGATCCACAGGGGACCTCCCATGCTTTCTTT	CASSQDPQGTSHAFF
.	.	TRBV4-1	TRBJ2-7	TGCGCCAGCAGCCAAGTCCCCACGTTGAGGCGGGAAGCTGAGCAGTACTTC	CASSQVPTLRREAEQYF
.	TRBD1	TRBV5-1	TRBJ2-1	TGCGCCAGCTCGGGACAGGGGGGGTACAATGAGCAGTTCTTC	CASSGQGGYNEQFF
.	.	TRBV7-9	TRBJ2-7	TGTTCCAGCAGCTCCCTTGTATCCTACGAGCAGTACTTC	CSSSSLVSYEQYF
.	.	TRBV5-1	TRBJ2-7	TGCGCCAGCAGCTTGGGTGGGGGCGGTGGCTACGAGCAGTACTTC	CASSLGGGGGYEQYF
.	.	TRBV19	TRBJ2-1	TGTGCCAGTAGTATAGCGGGAACCCCCTACAATGAGCAGTTCTTC	CASSIAGTPYNEQFF
.	TRBD2	TRBV30	TRBJ2-7	TGTGCCTGGAGTTCCCGGGGGGGAGACGAGCAGTACTTC	CAWSSRGGDEQYF
.	TRBD1	TRBV5-1	TRBJ2-7	TGCGCCAGCAGCACATGGACAGGTTCCTACGAGCAGTACTTC	CASSTWTGSYEQYF
.	.	TRBV2	TRBJ1-1	TGTGCCAGCAGCAGGGACACTAACACTGAAGCTTTCTTT	CASSRDTNTEAFF
.	.	TRBV29-1	TRBJ2-7	TGCAGCGTTTCGGAGAATTCCTACGAGCAGTACTTC	CSVSENSYEQYF
.	TRBD1	TRBV2	TRBJ2-5	TGTGCCAGCAGGAGGACAGGGAAAGAGACCCAGTACTTC	CASRRTGKETQYF
few	TRBD1	TRBV2	TRBJ1-2	TGTGCCAGCAGGGACAGGGGGAGTACTAACTATGGCTACACCTTC	CASRDRGSTNYGYTF
.	TRBD2	TRBV5-6	TRBJ2-7	TGTGCCAGCAGCCAAGGGACTAGCGGGACCAGGGACGAGCAGTACTTC	CASSQGTSGTRDEQYF